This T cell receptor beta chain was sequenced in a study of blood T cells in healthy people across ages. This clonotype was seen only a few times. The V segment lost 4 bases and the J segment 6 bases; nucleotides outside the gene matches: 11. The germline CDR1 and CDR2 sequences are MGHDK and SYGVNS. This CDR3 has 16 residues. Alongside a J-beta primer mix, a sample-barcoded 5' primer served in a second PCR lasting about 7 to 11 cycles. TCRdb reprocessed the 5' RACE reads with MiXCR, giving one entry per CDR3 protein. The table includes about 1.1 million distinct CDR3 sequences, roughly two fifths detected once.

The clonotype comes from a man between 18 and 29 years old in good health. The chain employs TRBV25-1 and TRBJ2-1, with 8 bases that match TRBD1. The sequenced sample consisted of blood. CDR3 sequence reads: CASSGMTGTGVNEQFF. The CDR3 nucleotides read TGTGCCAGCAGTGGGATGACCGGGACAGGAGTCAATGAGCAGTTCTTC.